This T cell receptor beta chain emerged from a study of pediatric ulcerative colitis. Study-wide results and caveats: Blood-rectal clonal overlap within each person was significantly higher in ulcerative colitis patients than controls.

On this clone itself: Its antigen remains unidentified.

Libraries were prepared by immunoSEQ multiplex PCR; TCRdb keeps only in-frame clonotypes and omits some of them. The sample has under 70,000 clones; 80% to 90% are singletons. The TCR was taken from a boy younger than 18 who was a control in a study of pediatric ulcerative colitis. Material: blood.

The CDR3 region is CASSLWDSYGYTF. The CDR3 region has the DNA TGTGCCAGCAGCTTATGGGACAGCTATGGCTACACCTTC. The V call is TRBV7-3, the J call TRBJ1-2, with TRBD1 identical over 7 bases. Germline CDR1 SGHTA, CDR2 FQGTGA. The CDR3 extends over 13 amino acids. The V gene end was trimmed by 2 bases and the J gene end by 4 bases; junction bases not matched to a gene: 1. The full variable domain, rest sourced from reference TRBV7-3 and TRBJ1-2, is GAGVSQTPSNKVTEKGKYVELRCDPISGHTALYWYRQSLGQGPEFLIYFQGTGAADDSGLPNDRFFAVRPEGSVSTLKIQRTERGDSAVYLCASSLWDSYGYTFGSGTRLTVV.